This T cell receptor beta chain is drawn from a study of blood T cell repertoires in COVID-19. In the original analysis: Estimation of nucleated cell counts relied on the amplification of reference gene primers. Profiling relied on immunoSEQ multiplex PCR, and the TCRdb table lists in-frame clones only, not all of them. V and J calls and clone size follow that table, whereas D and trimming were derived from the DNA. The sample has about 300,000 clones, more than 70% seen once. The TCR sequence derives from a woman aged 25 to 39 who had recovered from COVID-19. The sequenced material came from peripheral blood.

Written as DNA, the CDR3 is TGTGCCAGCTCACCACAGGGGACAAGAGCAGATACGCAGTATTTT. The encoded protein is CASSPQGTRADTQYF. The genes are TRBV18 and TRBJ2-3, with a tentative D call TRBD1 (6 bases). The V end was cut by 1 base, the J end by 4 bases, with 12 bases between. This CDR3 is built from 15 residues. Germline lookup yields CDR1 KGHSH and CDR2 LQKENI.